These 13 T cell receptor beta chains originate from one sample sequenced in a study of CD8 T cells in ankylosing spondylitis (dated by TCRdb to 2016 to 2017). Libraries were made using 5' RACE. The instrument given in TCRdb is Illumina HiSeq 2500. TCRdb reprocessing: public reads trimmed at Q25 with fastp, clones called with MiXCR, in-frame beta chains kept. Every entry covers one CDR3 protein and lists the most common genes and DNA from its rows. This sample holds roughly 240,000 distinct CDR3 sequences; 32% were observed only once. The top ten clones comprise 3.5% to 4.5% of the sample. Sequencing was carried out using blood, either unsorted or a sorted T cell fraction (not recorded which). These receptors were collected from a male donor with ankylosing spondylitis or in good health (not recorded which).

This sequence joins TRBV20-1 and TRBJ2-3, with D uncertain. The CDR3 loop spans 13 amino acids. Trimming took off 3 bases at V and 6 bases at J, with 13 bases between the two ends. The germline V gene encodes CDR1 DFQATT and CDR2 SNEGSKA (reference sequence). The CDR3 sequence is CSASGGALDTQYF. The CDR3, as DNA: TGCAGTGCTAGCGGTGGCGCTTTGGATACGCAGTATTTT.

CDR3 DNA: TGTGCCAGCAGCTTACTACGACAGGGGAGAAATGAGCAGTTCTTC. Translated: CASSLLRQGRNEQFF. The rearrangement joins TRBV7-9 to TRBJ2-1; 8 bases map to TRBD1. The length of the CDR3 is 15 residues. Trimming removed 2 bases from V and 7 bases from J; junction bases left unmatched: 7. From germline, CDR1 is SEHNR and CDR2 FQNEAQ (reference sequence).

CDR3 nucleotides: TGTGCCAGCAGCCATTGGAATGAGCAGTTCTTC. The encoded protein is CASSHWNEQFF. The chain links TRBV14 to TRBJ2-1, with D unresolved. With 3 bases removed from V and 7 bases from J, the gap between germline ends came to 4 bases. Germline V gives CDR1 SGHDN, CDR2 FVKESK. The CDR3 extends over 11 amino acids.

The chain has TRBV10-2 and TRBJ1-5, with D hard to call. Germline V gene sequence: CDR1 WSHSY, CDR2 SAAADI. The CDR3 is 12 residues long. The V and J ends lost 6 bases and 8 bases respectively, with 11 bases between them. The DNA for the CDR3 is TGCGCCAGCAGAGGCTCGGGTGAGCCCCAGCATTTT. It specifies CASRGSGEPQHF.

The chain has TRBV6-5 and TRBJ2-1, with TRBD1 as a possible D gene (6 bases). V gave up 3 bases and J gave up 9 bases, with 12 bases separating them. The germline gives CDR1 MNHEY, CDR2 SVGAGI. CDR3 length: 13 residues. The CDR3 loop is CASSYYRASEQFF. The CDR3 nucleotides read TGTGCCAGCAGTTATTACAGGGCGAGTGAGCAGTTCTTC.

The CDR3 region is CSARTDNTDTQYF. The CDR3 DNA reads as TGCAGTGCGAGGACAGACAACACAGATACGCAGTATTTT. The chain carries TRBV20-1 and TRBJ2-3; TRBD1 is a possible D gene (6 bases). CDR1 and CDR2 from the germline V gene are DFQATT and SNEGSKA (reference sequence). This CDR3 comprises 13 residues. With 6 bases removed from V and 2 bases from J, the gap between germline ends came to 12 bases.

This chain's CDR3 is CSASRPGSAGEQYF. The CDR3 DNA is TGCAGTGCTAGTCGCCCGGGTAGTGCCGGCGAGCAGTACTTC. This chain links TRBV20-1 with TRBJ2-7; unclear D gene. Between the trimmed V and J ends, which lost 3 bases and 6 bases, there was a span of 18 bases. Germline CDR1 and CDR2: DFQATT and SNEGSKA (reference sequence). CDR3 length: 14 amino acids.

CDR3 sequence reads: CAWSVPAGVVGEAFF. CDR3 bases: TGTGCCTGGAGTGTACCTGCAGGGGTCGTTGGTGAAGCTTTCTTT. The chain employs TRBV30 and TRBJ1-1, with D possibly TRBD1 on 6 matching bases. The CDR3 runs 15 residues. Trimming left V 0 bases short and J 7 bases short, with 18 bases between. The germline V gene has CDR1 GTSNPN and CDR2 SVGIG (reference sequence).

This chain joins TRBV7-3 and TRBJ2-7; the match to TRBD1 covers 10 bases. Germline V gives CDR1 SGHTA, CDR2 FQGTGA. The junction had 8 bases not matched to a gene; V was cut back by 3 bases and J by 0 bases. This CDR3 region has 17 residues. CDR3 residues: CASSLDRQGAPSYEQYF. In DNA, the CDR3 is TGTGCCAGCAGCTTGGACCGACAGGGGGCTCCCTCCTACGAGCAGTACTTC.

V and J are TRBV3-1 and TRBJ2-2; D unresolved. Trimming took 3 bases from V and 1 from J, leaving 3 bases between them. Germline values: CDR1 LGHDT, CDR2 YNNKEL (reference sequence). The CDR3 is made up of 13 amino acids. CDR3 protein: CASSQQNTGELFF. CDR3 sequence (DNA): TGTGCCAGCAGCCAGCAGAACACCGGGGAGCTGTTTTTT.

This chain uses TRBV20-1 with TRBJ1-3; TRBD1 matches 8 bases. The length of the CDR3 is 17 residues. The junction had 8 bases not matched to a gene; V was cut back by 0 bases and J by 1 base. Per the germline V gene, CDR1 is DFQATT and CDR2 is SNEGSKA (reference sequence). The CDR3 here is CSARDPQGARSGNTIYF. DNA for the CDR3: TGCAGTGCTAGAGATCCGCAGGGGGCTAGGTCTGGAAACACCATATATTTT.

This clonotype was counted between two and nine times. V usage is TRBV10-3 and J usage is TRBJ2-4; D possibly matches TRBD1 or TRBD2 (5 bases each). This CDR3 contains 14 residues. CDR1 is ENHRY and CDR2 is SYGVKD in the germline V gene. Trimming removed 3 bases from V and 6 bases from J, with 12 bases in between. The CDR3 reads CAISDPGDPNIQYF. CDR3 nucleotide sequence: TGTGCCATCAGTGATCCCGGGGACCCAAACATTCAGTACTTC.

This chain uses TRBV20-1 with TRBJ2-1; TRBD1 is a possible D gene (5 bases). V gave up 0 bases and J gave up 2 bases, with 8 bases separating them. This CDR3 is built from 14 residues. Germline CDR1 and CDR2: DFQATT and SNEGSKA (reference sequence). CDR3 DNA: TGCAGTGCTAGAGAGAGCAGGGCCTACAATGAGCAGTTCTTC. This translates into CSARESRAYNEQFF.